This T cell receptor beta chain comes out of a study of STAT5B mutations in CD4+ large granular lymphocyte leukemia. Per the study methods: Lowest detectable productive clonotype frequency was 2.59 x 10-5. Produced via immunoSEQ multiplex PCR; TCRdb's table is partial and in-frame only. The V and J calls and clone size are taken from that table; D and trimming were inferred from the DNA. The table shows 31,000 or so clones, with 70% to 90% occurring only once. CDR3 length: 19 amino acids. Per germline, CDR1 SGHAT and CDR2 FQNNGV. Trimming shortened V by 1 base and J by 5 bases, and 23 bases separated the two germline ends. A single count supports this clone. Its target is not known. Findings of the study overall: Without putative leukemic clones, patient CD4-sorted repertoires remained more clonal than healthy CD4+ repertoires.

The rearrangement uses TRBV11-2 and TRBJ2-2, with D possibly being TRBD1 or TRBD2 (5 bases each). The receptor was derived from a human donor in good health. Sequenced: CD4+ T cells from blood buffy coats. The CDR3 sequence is CASSLVRWVGTFNTGELFF. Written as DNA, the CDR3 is TGTGCCAGCAGCTTAGTGCGATGGGTGGGGACGTTCAATACCGGGGAGCTGTTTTTT. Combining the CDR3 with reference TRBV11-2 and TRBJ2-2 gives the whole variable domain EAGVAQSPRYKIIEKRQSVAFWCNPISGHATLYWYQQILGQGPKLLIQFQNNGVVDDSQLPKDRFSAERLKGVDSTLKIQPAKLEDSAVYLCASSLVRWVGTFNTGELFFGEGSRLTVL.